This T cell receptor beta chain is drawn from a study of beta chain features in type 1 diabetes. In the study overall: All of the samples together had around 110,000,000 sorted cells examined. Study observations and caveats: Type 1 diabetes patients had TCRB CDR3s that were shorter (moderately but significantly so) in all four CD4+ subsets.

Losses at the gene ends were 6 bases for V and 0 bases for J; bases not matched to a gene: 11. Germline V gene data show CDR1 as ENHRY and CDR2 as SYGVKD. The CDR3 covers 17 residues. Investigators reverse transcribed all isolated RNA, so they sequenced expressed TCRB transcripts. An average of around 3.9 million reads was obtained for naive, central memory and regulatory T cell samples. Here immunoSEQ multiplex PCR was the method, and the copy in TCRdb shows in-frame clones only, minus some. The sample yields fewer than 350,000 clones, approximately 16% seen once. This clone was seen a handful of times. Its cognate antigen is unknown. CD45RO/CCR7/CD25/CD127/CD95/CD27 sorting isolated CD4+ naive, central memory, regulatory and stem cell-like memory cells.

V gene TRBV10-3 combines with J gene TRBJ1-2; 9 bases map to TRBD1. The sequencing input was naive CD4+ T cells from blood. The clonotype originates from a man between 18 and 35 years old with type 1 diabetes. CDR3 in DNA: TGTGCCATCAGGTCGGGACAGGGCTTGAAAGCTAACTATGGCTACACCTTC. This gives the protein CAIRSGQGLKANYGYTF.